This T cell receptor (beta chain) was captured by sequencing in a study of blood T cell repertoires in COVID-19. Across the whole study: COVID-19 samples collected from the United States, Italy and Spain covered acute and convalescent phases. PBMCs, B-cell-depleted T cells, or T cells provided the cDNA or gDNA that made up the material.

As handled by the study authors: For nucleated cells, counts were estimated from reference gene primer amplification. Method: immunoSEQ multiplex PCR; TCRdb's copy keeps in-frame clones and lacks some. V, J and clone size reflect that table, while D and trimming were determined from the DNA. The data show some 260,000 clones, over 70% seen once. Specimen: peripheral blood. This receptor was identified in an elderly woman with acute or convalescent COVID-19.

This CDR3 reads CAGLSGFESYNEQFF. CDR3 bases: TGTGCAGGCCTTAGCGGTTTTGAGTCCTACAATGAGCAGTTCTTC. The V call is TRBV12-2, the J call TRBJ2-1; the D call TRBD2 from the table was never checked on the DNA. TRBV12-2 counts as a pseudogene. There are 15 residues in the CDR3.